This T cell receptor (beta chain) was recorded in a study of T cell repertoires in cytomegalovirus infection. At the level of the study: It can be stated that public TCR beta signatures indicated CMV infection as well as a matching HLA type. Study results and caveats: Ex vivo responses were dominated by HLA-C-restricted CMV-specific TCR beta clonotypes. Accumulated public TCR beta family frequency recognized individuals carrying CMV together with the relevant HLA.

MiXCR, applied by TCRdb to the reads, yields one record per CDR3 protein. The sample records some 680,000 distinct CDR3 sequences, less than 40% being singletons. Concerning this clonotype itself: Its antigen is currently unknown.

The sample consisted of PBMCs. The source is a human donor in good health (CMV status not recorded). Some clones in this sample may be carry-over from other donors' samples.

CDR3: CASSLGLTGPNTEAFF. The CDR3 DNA sequence: TGTGCCAGCAGCTTAGGCCTCACAGGGCCGAACACTGAAGCTTTCTTT. This chain links TRBV11-2 with TRBJ1-1; perhaps TRBD1 as D (6 bases). The V end lost 1 base, the J end lost 1 base, and 13 bases lay between the germline ends. The CDR3 runs 16 residues. The V gene's germline CDR1 is SGHAT and CDR2 FQNNGV.